This T cell receptor (beta chain) is drawn from a study of regulatory T cells in long-lasting Graves disease. The study, taken as a whole, reports: Under persistent disease, TRBV28, TRBJ1-2 and TRBJ2-5 were used preferentially. Sampling was limited to peripheral blood rather than thyroid tissue.

Documented time point: newly diagnosed GD, antithyroid drugs for less than 3 months. PBMCs were the source of the RNA used for TCR sequencing. Patients came from an endocrinology department in Xi'an, China. There are a few counts of this clonotype. Its antigen is not known. Germline V gene data show CDR1 as GTSNPN and CDR2 as SVGIG (reference sequence). Between the trimmed V and J ends, which lost 5 bases and 1 base, there was a span of 6 bases. CDR3 length equals 11 residues. Construction of TCR beta libraries relied on iRepertoire HTBI primers and on Arm-PCR targeting CDR3 regions. TCRdb redid the calling of the multiplex PCR reads with MiXCR, one entry per CDR3 protein. Counted here are about 540,000 distinct CDR3 sequences, about 13% occurring once; the ten biggest clones make up roughly a tenth. The data were also submitted as part of a second study, on T cells in Graves' hyperthyroidism and ophthalmopathy. That investigation notes: An initial round of RT-PCR targeting the TCR CDR3 relied on the HTBI primer set.

The chain employs TRBV30 and TRBJ2-7; D is undetermined. This material consisted of peripheral blood mononuclear cells (PBMCs), taken at new diagnosis, from a patient treated with antithyroid drugs. The TCR originated in a young man with Graves disease. The CDR3 loop is CAWVGSYEQYF. CDR3 DNA sequence: TGTGCCTGGGTCGGATCCTACGAGCAGTACTTC.